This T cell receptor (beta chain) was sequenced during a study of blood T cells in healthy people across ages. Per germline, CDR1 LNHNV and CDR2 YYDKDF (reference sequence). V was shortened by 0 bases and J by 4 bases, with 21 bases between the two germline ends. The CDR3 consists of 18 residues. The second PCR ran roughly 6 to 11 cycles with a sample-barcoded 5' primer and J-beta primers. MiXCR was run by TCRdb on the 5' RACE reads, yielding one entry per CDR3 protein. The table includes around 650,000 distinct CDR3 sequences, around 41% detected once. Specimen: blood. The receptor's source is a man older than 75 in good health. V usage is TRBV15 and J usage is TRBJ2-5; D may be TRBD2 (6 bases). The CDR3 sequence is CATSRDVDIGGWRETQYF. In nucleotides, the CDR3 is TGTGCCACCAGCAGAGATGTAGACATTGGGGGGTGGAGAGAGACCCAGTACTTC.